This passage covers 30 T cell receptor beta chains from one sample sequenced in a study of cytomegalovirus exposure and HLA in healthy donors. It was with 60 Vbeta and 13 Jbeta primers that the PCR ran. Sequencing used immunoSEQ multiplex PCR; TCRdb keeps in-frame clones, though not all of them. Of under 150,000 clones in the sample, around two thirds are singletons; the top ten hold 2.4%. The sequenced sample was PBMCs. All receptors come from a woman in her forties in good health and CMV-seronegative.

The rearrangement uses TRBV4-3 and TRBJ2-3, with 9 bases fitting TRBD2. The CDR3 runs 18 residues. CDR1 and CDR2 from the germline V gene are LGHNA and YSLEER. The V segment lost 0 bases and the J segment 0 bases; nucleotides outside the gene matches: 7. For the CDR3, the DNA is TGCGCCAGCAGCCAAGAACTAGCGGGTCTTTATAGCACAGATACGCAGTATTTT. It codes for CASSQELAGLYSTDTQYF.

The chain employs TRBV5-6 and TRBJ2-5, with TRBD2 matching 10 bases. With the DNA end fitting TRBJ2-7 better, the J assignment may be wrong. The germline V gene has CDR1 SGHDT and CDR2 YYEEEE. This CDR3 has 14 residues. The CDR3 spells CASSHSGGPYEQYF. The CDR3, as DNA: TGTGCCAGCAGCCATAGCGGGGGGCCGTACGAGCAGTACTTC.

This clone occurred a few times. The rearrangement links TRBV19 to TRBJ1-6, with TRBD1 identical over 7 bases. Per the germline V gene, CDR1 is LNHDA and CDR2 is SQIVND (reference sequence). J was trimmed by 10 bases and V by 1 base; bases with no gene match: 7. The length of the CDR3 is 15 residues. The CDR3 region is CASSIVGQQLSPLHF. CDR3 DNA: TGTGCCAGTAGTATAGTGGGACAGCAGCTCTCACCCCTCCACTTT.

V gene TRBV7-2 combines with J gene TRBJ2-1, with TRBD2 matching 8 bases. Germline V gene lookup returns CDR1 SGHTA and CDR2 FQGNSA. The V and J ends lost 4 bases and 5 bases, in that order; junction bases with no gene match: 7. The CDR3 length is 15 residues. CDR3 coding DNA: TGTGCCAGCAGCTGGGCCGGGACTAGTGACAATGAGCAGTTCTTC. Its protein is CASSWAGTSDNEQFF.

The V call is TRBV30, the J call TRBJ2-1; 10 positions match TRBD2. The CDR3 loop spans 17 amino acids. CDR1 GTSNPN and CDR2 SVGIG come from the germline V gene (reference sequence). V shed 7 bases and J 3 bases; nucleotides not matched to a gene: 15. The DNA of the CDR3 is TGTGCCTTCAACGGGGGTAGCGGGGGGACCTACTACAATGAGCAGTTCTTC. It codes for CAFNGGSGGTYYNEQFF.

V and J are TRBV7-7 and TRBJ2-2; 8 bases are shared with TRBD1. Germline CDR1 SSHAT, CDR2 FNYEAQ (reference sequence). The CDR3 extends over 15 amino acids. After removal of 4 bases from V and 3 bases from J, the junction contained 4 bases not matched to a gene. CDR3 sequence (DNA): TGTGCCAGCAGCTCCACAGGGGGTCACACCGGGGAGCTGTTTTTT. This gives the protein CASSSTGGHTGELFF.

Remarks on this clone: An end of the junction differs from the germline gene, which may be a read error. The chain links TRBV28 to TRBJ1-6; the D is unclear. Looked up from germline, CDR1 is MDHEN and CDR2 is SYDVKM. This CDR3 has 18 amino acids. CDR3 region: CASSFFAEPHSNNSPLHF. DNA for the CDR3: TGTGCCAGCAGTTTCTTCGCTGAACCGCACTCCAATAATTCACCCCTCCACTTT.

The chain uses TRBV6-5 and TRBJ2-2; D unresolved. This CDR3 region has 13 residues. The V end lost 7 bases, the J end lost 3 bases, and 9 bases lay between the germline ends. The germline gives CDR1 MNHEY, CDR2 SVGAGI. DNA for the CDR3: TGTGCCAGCACAAAATTTGACACCGGGGAGCTGTTTTTT. This translates into CASTKFDTGELFF.

The rearrangement links TRBV18 to TRBJ2-7; 7 positions agree with TRBD1. This CDR3 contains 14 residues. The V segment lost 6 bases and the J segment 6 bases; nucleotides outside the gene matches: 11. Germline lookup yields CDR1 KGHSH and CDR2 LQKENI. CDR3 residues: CASSPGTVQPEQYF. The CDR3 bases are TGTGCCAGCTCGCCCGGGACAGTGCAACCCGAGCAGTACTTC.

The chain combines TRBV30 with TRBJ2-2; D gene ambiguous. Germline V gene lookup returns CDR1 GTSNPN and CDR2 SVGIG (reference sequence). V dropped 2 bases and J dropped 6 bases, with 4 bases sitting between them. CDR3 length: 11 residues. CDR3 DNA sequence: TGTGCCTGGAGTCGGGCCGGGGAGCTGTTTTTT. Protein sequence: CAWSRAGELFF.

Only a few counts were recorded for this clone. Sequence at one end of the junction differs from germline and may be a read error. The V gene is TRBV7-9, the J gene TRBJ2-1; the match to TRBD1 covers 7 bases. Germline loops: CDR1 SEHNR, CDR2 FQNEAQ (reference sequence). The CDR3 is 12 amino acids. This chain's CDR3 is CSSSLGGDEQFF. The CDR3 coding sequence is TGTTCCAGCAGCTTAGGGGGCGATGAGCAGTTCTTC.

V gene TRBV5-1 combines with J gene TRBJ1-3; 11 bases agree with TRBD1. The CDR3 contains 15 residues. V was pared by 4 bases and J by 2 bases, with 2 bases of the junction left unmatched. CDR1 is SGHRS, CDR2 YFSETQ, per germline. Here the CDR3 reads CASSQGQGAGNTIYF. For the CDR3, the DNA is TGCGCCAGCAGCCAGGGACAGGGGGCTGGAAACACCATATATTTT.

V usage is TRBV9 and J usage is TRBJ1-1; 9 nucleotides match TRBD1. V lost 3 bases, J lost 0 bases, and 6 bases stayed unmatched. CDR3 size: 16 residues. Looked up from germline, CDR1 is SGDLS and CDR2 is YYNGEE. The CDR3 DNA sequence: TGTGCCAGCAGCGCCGGGACAGGGATAATGAACACTGAAGCTTTCTTT. Translated, it gives CASSAGTGIMNTEAFF.

In this sample, this clone turned up a few times. V and J are TRBV4-1 and TRBJ1-5; D might be TRBD1 (6 bases). Trimming removed 1 base from V and 2 bases from J, with 9 bases in between. The CDR3 is 15 amino acids. CDR1 MGHRA and CDR2 YSYEKL come from the germline V gene. CDR3 loop: CASSQGGQGNQPQHF. The DNA of the CDR3 is TGCGCCAGCAGCCAAGGGGGGCAGGGCAATCAGCCCCAGCATTTT.

The chain carries TRBV5-1 and TRBJ2-3, with 10 positions matching TRBD1. V lost 3 bases, J lost 1 base, and 5 bases stayed unmatched. Per the germline V gene, CDR1 is SGHRS and CDR2 is YFSETQ. This CDR3 contains 16 residues. The CDR3 sequence is CASSSTGTGGTDTQYF. The CDR3 nucleotides are TGCGCCAGCAGCTCGACCGGGACAGGGGGCACAGATACGCAGTATTTT.

This clone was picked up one time. CDR3 protein: CASSLGQRNSPLHF. The CDR3 nucleotides are TGTGCCAGCAGCTTGGGGCAGCGTAATTCACCCCTCCACTTT. The chain uses TRBV5-6 and TRBJ1-6; D not resolved. The ends were cut back, 0 bases at V and 6 bases at J, with 7 bases in the middle. The CDR3 spans 14 residues. Germline CDR1 is SGHDT and CDR2 is YYEEEE.

The chain recombines TRBV30 with TRBJ1-5, with a tentative D call TRBD1 (5 bases). This CDR3 region has 15 residues. Trimming stripped 1 base from V and 3 bases from J, with 13 bases between. CDR1 GTSNPN and CDR2 SVGIG come from the germline V gene (reference sequence). CDR3 in DNA: TGTGCCTGGAGTGGGGGGGGTCCAACCAATCAGCCCCAGCATTTT. This gives the protein CAWSGGGPTNQPQHF.

The CDR3 nucleotides read TGTGCCAGCAGCCTATACAATGAGCAGTTCTTC. Residues: CASSLYNEQFF. The chain couples TRBV5-5 to TRBJ2-1; D remains unclear. Trimming pared 4 bases from V and 4 bases from J, leaving 3 bases between. This CDR3 has 11 amino acids. Germline V CDR1 and CDR2: SGHKS, YYEKEE (reference sequence).

This clone was detected only a few times. Other nucleotide sequences from this sample produce the same CDR3. The chain recombines TRBV11-2 with TRBJ1-1; possibly TRBD1 for D (6 bases). Germline CDR1 is SGHAT and CDR2 is FQNNGV. The CDR3 has 14 amino acids. V shed 0 bases and J shed 4 bases, with 9 bases lying between them. CDR3 loop: CASSLDRGSTEAFF. The CDR3 DNA follows: TGTGCCAGCAGCTTAGACAGGGGAAGCACTGAAGCTTTCTTT.

This chain joins TRBV19 and TRBJ1-2; no definite D call. Germline V gene data show CDR1 as LNHDA and CDR2 as SQIVND (reference sequence). Trimming cost V 9 bases and J 4 bases, with 15 bases left between them. CDR3 length equals 13 residues. The DNA for the CDR3 is TGTGCCAGCAGCGCCCGGAACTTCTATGGCTACACCTTC. Encoded protein: CASSARNFYGYTF.

This rearrangement joins TRBV5-4 to TRBJ2-7, with TRBD2 identical over 7 bases. In germline, CDR1 is SGHNT, CDR2 YYREEE (reference sequence). The CDR3 contains 16 residues. V lost 4 bases and J lost 4; bases outside the gene matches: 14. CDR3 sequence: CASSPRGAGYGYEQYF. The CDR3 DNA sequence: TGTGCCAGCAGCCCCCGCGGAGCGGGGTACGGGTACGAGCAGTACTTC.

For this clone: Other DNA variants within this sample encode the same CDR3. CDR3 DNA sequence: TGTGCCAGCAGCTCTGGACAGTATAATTCACCCCTCCACTTT. Protein: CASSSGQYNSPLHF. V and J are TRBV7-9 and TRBJ1-6, with D maybe TRBD1 (6 bases). This CDR3 contains 14 residues. Trimming removed 4 bases from V and 4 bases from J, with 8 bases in between. Germline loops: CDR1 SEHNR, CDR2 FQNEAQ (reference sequence).

This sequence joins TRBV7-8 and TRBJ1-5, with 7 bases matching TRBD1. With 0 bases clipped from V and 5 bases from J, the junction kept 7 bases outside the gene matches. This CDR3 contains 16 residues. Germline CDR1 is SGHVS and CDR2 is FQNEAQ. CDR3 sequence (DNA): TGTGCCAGCAGCTTAGCGCATCAGGGGGTAGATCAGCCCCAGCATTTT. Its translation is CASSLAHQGVDQPQHF.

This clone was counted a few times. The J gene is TRBJ2-7, the V gene TRBV2; tentative D call: TRBD1 (6 bases). Trimming cost V 6 bases and J 6 bases, with 15 bases left between them. Germline V lookup: CDR1 SNHLY, CDR2 FYNNEI. The CDR3 is 13 amino acids. CDR3 loop: CASRTDSFVEQYF. The CDR3 region has the DNA TGTGCCAGCAGAACGGACAGCTTTGTCGAGCAGTACTTC.

The V and J genes are TRBV7-2 and TRBJ2-7, with a weak D call TRBD1 (5 bases). The CDR3 has 14 amino acids. Trimming stripped 1 base from V and 6 bases from J, with 13 bases between. In germline, CDR1 is SGHTA, CDR2 FQGNSA. DNA for the CDR3: TGTGCCAGCAGCTTAGAGGGGCGGAGATCCGAGCAGTACTTC. This sequence encodes CASSLEGRRSEQYF.

V is TRBV20-1 and J is TRBJ1-2; maybe TRBD1 (5 bases). CDR3 length: 10 amino acids. Trimming stripped 3 bases from V and 8 bases from J, with 7 bases between. Germline V gene sequence: CDR1 DFQATT, CDR2 SNEGSKA (reference sequence). In DNA form, the CDR3 reads TGCAGTGCTAGTCAGGGCGGCTACACCTTC. As protein: CSASQGGYTF.

In DNA form, the CDR3 reads TGTGCCACCAGCGATGAGGACAGCTACTATGGCTACACCTTC. It is translated as CATSDEDSYYGYTF. The V gene is TRBV15, the J gene TRBJ1-2, with D perhaps TRBD1 (6 bases). Trimming took 5 bases from V and 3 from J, leaving 13 bases between them. This CDR3 has 14 residues. Germline CDR1 reads LNHNV; CDR2 reads YYDKDF (reference sequence).

This clone was picked up a small number of times. This chain joins TRBV11-2 and TRBJ1-1; D is unclear. Trimming removed 7 bases from V and 3 bases from J, with 12 bases in between. CDR3 length: 13 amino acids. The germline gives CDR1 SGHAT, CDR2 FQNNGV. CDR3 sequence reads: CASMAGSYTEAFF. The DNA for the CDR3 is TGTGCCAGCATGGCGGGATCCTACACTGAAGCTTTCTTT.

V gene TRBV2 combines with J gene TRBJ1-5; maybe TRBD1 (6 bases). Trimming took 4 bases from V and 11 from J, leaving 18 bases between them. This CDR3 is built from 14 residues. CDR1 and CDR2 (germline): SNHLY, FYNNEI. CDR3: CASSGEQGVRAQHF. The CDR3 DNA reads as TGTGCCAGCAGTGGGGAACAGGGAGTTAGGGCCCAGCATTTT. Supplemented by reference TRBV2 and TRBJ1-5, the full variable domain reads EPEVTQTPSHQVTQMGQEVILRCVPISNHLYFYWYRQILGQKVEFLVSFYNNEISEKSEIFDDQFSVERPDGSNFTLKIRSTKLEDSAMYFCASSGEQGVRAQHFGDGTRLSIL.

The rearrangement uses TRBV4-2 and TRBJ1-2, with a weak D call TRBD1 (6 bases). The CDR3 consists of 14 residues. CDR1 and CDR2 from the germline V gene are LGHNA and YNFKEQ. V was pared by 1 base and J by 4 bases, with 10 bases between. This CDR3 reads CASSQVGTLYGYTF. The CDR3 DNA reads as TGTGCCAGCAGCCAAGTTGGGACACTCTATGGCTACACCTTC.